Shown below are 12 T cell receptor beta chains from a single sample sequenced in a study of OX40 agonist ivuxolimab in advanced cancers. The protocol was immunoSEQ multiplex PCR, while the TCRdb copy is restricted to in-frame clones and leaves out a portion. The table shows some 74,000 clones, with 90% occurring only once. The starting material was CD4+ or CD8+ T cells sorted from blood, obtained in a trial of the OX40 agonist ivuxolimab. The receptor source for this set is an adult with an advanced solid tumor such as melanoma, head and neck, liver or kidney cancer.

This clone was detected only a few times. The CDR3 sequence: CASSLRPGLEQYV. The CDR3 DNA reads TGTGCCAGCAGTTTACGACCAGGGCTCGAGCAGTACGTC. This sequence joins TRBV27 and TRBJ2-7; D is possibly TRBD1 (5 bases). This CDR3 comprises 13 residues. Germline lookup yields CDR1 MNHEY and CDR2 SMNVEV (reference sequence). The ends were cut back, 2 bases at V and 6 bases at J, with 11 bases in the middle.

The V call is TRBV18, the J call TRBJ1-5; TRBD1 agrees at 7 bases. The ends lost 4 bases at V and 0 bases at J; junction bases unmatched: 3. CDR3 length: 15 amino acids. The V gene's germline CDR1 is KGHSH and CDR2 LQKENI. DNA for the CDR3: TGTGCCAGCTCACGGGACAGTCATAGCAATCAGCCCCAGCATTTT. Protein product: CASSRDSHSNQPQHF.

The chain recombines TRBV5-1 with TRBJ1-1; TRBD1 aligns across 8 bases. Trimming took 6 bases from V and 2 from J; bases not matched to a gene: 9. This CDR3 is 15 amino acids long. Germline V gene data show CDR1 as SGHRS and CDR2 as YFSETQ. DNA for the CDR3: TGCGCCAGCACCGGATCGGGGACAGGAAACACTGAAGCTTTCTTT. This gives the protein CASTGSGTGNTEAFF.

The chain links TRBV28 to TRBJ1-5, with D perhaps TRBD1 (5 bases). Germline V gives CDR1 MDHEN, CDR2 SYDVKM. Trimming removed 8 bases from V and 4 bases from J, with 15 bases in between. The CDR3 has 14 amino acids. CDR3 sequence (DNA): TGTGCCAGCTACTTACGGCAGGGTAATCAGCCCCAGCATTTT. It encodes CASYLRQGNQPQHF.

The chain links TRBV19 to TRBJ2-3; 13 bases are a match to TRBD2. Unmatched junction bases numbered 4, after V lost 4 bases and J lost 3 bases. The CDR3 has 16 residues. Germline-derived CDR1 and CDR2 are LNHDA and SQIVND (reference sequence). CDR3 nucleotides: TGTGCCAGTAGTAATAAACTAGCGGGGGGGACAGATACGCAGTATTTT. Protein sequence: CASSNKLAGGTDTQYF.

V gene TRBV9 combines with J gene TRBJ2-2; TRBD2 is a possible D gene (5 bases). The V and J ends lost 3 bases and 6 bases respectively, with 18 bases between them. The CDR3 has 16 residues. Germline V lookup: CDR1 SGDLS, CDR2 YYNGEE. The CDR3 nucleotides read TGTGCCAGCAGCGATGAACTAGGTTTGGAATCCGGGGAGCTGTTTTTT. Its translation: CASSDELGLESGELFF.

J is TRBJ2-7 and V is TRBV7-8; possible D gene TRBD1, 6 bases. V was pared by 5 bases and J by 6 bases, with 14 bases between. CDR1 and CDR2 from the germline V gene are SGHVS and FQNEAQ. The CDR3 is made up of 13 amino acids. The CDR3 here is CASSPNRETEQYV. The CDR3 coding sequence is TGTGCCAGCAGCCCCAACAGGGAGACCGAGCAGTACGTC.

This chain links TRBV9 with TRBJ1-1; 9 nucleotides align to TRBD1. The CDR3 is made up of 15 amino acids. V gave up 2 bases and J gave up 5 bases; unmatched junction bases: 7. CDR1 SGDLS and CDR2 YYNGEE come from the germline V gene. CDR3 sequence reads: CASSVWTGEGTEAFF. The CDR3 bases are TGTGCCAGCAGCGTTTGGACAGGGGAGGGTACTGAAGCTTTCTTT.

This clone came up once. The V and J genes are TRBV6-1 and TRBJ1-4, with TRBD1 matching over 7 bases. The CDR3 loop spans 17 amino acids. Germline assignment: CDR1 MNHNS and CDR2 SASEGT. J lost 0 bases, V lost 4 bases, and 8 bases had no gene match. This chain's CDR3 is CASSVTDRTSTNEKLFF. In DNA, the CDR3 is TGTGCCAGCAGTGTAACGGACAGGACCTCAACTAATGAAAAACTGTTTTTT.

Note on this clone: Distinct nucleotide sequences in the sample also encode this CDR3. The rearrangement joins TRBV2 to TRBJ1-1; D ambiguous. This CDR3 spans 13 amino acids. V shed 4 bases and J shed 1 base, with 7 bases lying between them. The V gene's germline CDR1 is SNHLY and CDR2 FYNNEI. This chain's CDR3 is CASSGTANTEAFF. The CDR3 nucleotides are TGTGCCAGCAGTGGCACAGCGAACACTGAAGCTTTCTTT.

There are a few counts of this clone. The CDR3 DNA reads TGTGCCACCAGCGCCAGGGAGGGTGGCTACACCTTC. Protein sequence: CATSAREGGYTF. V is TRBV6-1 and J is TRBJ1-2; D is possibly TRBD1 (5 bases). CDR3 length: 12 amino acids. With 10 bases removed from V and 7 bases from J, the gap between germline ends came to 16 bases. Germline lookup yields CDR1 MNHNS and CDR2 SASEGT.

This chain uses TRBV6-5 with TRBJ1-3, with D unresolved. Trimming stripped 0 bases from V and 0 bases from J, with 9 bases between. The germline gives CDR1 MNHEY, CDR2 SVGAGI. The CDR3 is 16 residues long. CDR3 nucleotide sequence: TGTGCCAGCAGTTACTCCCGACAAAACTCTGGAAACACCATATATTTT. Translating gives CASSYSRQNSGNTIYF.